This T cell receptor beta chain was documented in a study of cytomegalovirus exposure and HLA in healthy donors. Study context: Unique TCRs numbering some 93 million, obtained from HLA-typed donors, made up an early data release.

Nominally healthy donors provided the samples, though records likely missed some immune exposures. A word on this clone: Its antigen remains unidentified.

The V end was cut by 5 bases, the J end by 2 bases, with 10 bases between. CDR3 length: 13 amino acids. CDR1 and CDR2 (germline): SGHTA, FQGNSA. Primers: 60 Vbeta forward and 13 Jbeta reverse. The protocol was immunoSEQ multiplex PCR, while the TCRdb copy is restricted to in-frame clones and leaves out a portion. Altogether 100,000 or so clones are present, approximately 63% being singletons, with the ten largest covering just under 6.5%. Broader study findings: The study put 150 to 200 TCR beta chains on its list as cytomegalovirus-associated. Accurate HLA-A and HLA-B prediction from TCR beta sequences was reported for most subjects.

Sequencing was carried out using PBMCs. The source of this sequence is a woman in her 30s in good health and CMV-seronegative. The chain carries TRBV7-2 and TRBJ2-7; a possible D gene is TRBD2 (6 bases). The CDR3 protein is CASSMGGTYEQYF. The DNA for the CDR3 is TGTGCCAGCAGCATGGGGGGTACCTACGAGCAGTACTTC.